This T cell receptor (beta chain) stems from a study of blood T cell repertoires in COVID-19. Trimming at V came to 2 bases and at J to 4 bases, leaving 1 base not matched to a gene. The CDR3 runs to 13 residues. Germline V gives CDR1 MDHEN, CDR2 SYDVKM. The data were produced by immunoSEQ multiplex PCR, yet TCRdb's version contains in-frame clones alone and is incomplete. The sample has some 80,000 clones, about 90% seen once. The TCR comes from a human donor in a cohort sampled during active COVID-19. The chain combines TRBV28 with TRBJ1-2, with 7 bases fitting TRBD1. The specimen was peripheral blood. CDR3 bases: TGTGCCAGCAGTTTAGGACAGGCCTATGGCTACACCTTC. Protein: CASSLGQAYGYTF.